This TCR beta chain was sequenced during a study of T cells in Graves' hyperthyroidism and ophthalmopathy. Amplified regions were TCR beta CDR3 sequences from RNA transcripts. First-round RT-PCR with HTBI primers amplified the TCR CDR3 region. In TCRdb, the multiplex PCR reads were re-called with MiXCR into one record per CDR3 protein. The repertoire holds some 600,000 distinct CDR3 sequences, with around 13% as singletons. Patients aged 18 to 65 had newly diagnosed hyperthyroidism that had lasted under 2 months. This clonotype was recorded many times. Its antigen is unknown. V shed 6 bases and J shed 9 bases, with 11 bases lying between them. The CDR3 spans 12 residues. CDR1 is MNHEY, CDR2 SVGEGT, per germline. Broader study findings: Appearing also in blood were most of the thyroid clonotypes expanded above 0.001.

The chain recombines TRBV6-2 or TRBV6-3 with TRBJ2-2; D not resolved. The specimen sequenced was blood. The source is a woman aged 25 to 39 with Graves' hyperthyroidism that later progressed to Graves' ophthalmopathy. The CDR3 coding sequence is TGTGCCAGCAGCCACCCTTCCAGGGAGCTGTTTTTT. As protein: CASSHPSRELFF.